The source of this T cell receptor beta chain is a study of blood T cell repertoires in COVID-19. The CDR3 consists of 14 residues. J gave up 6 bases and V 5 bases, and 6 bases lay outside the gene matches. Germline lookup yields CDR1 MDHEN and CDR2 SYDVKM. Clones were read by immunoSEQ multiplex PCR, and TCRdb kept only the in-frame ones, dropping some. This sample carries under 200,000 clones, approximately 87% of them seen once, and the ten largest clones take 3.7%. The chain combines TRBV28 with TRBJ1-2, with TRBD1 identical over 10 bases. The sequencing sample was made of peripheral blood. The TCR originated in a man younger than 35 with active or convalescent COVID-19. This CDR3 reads CASSTSGTGDGYTF. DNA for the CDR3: TGTGCCAGCAGTACCTCCGGGACAGGGGATGGCTACACCTTC.